This TCR beta chain appears in the sequencing data of a study of breast tumors, draining lymph nodes, adjacent tissues. Findings of the study overall: Tumor T cell lymph node origin was a supported hypothesis, not proven. Luminal-like breast cancer showed significantly higher tumor–nontumor repertoire similarity than basal-like. Tumor repertoires ranked between lymph nodes and nontumor tissue in diversity, with V and J gene preferences.

Losses at the gene ends were 3 bases for V and 1 base for J; bases not matched to a gene: 8. The CDR3 is 17 residues long. Germline V CDR1 and CDR2: DFQATT, SNEGSKA (reference sequence). MiXCR, run by TCRdb on the multiplex PCR reads, gives a single entry per CDR3 protein. The sample gives fewer than 140,000 distinct CDR3 sequences, 30% of which show up once; approximately 5% is in the top ten. The count of this clonotype is one. Its antigen is currently unknown. The lymph nodes were axillary draining lymph nodes from breast cancer patients. The receptor comes from a female donor with breast cancer. Some clones in this sample may be carry-over from other donors' samples. Input material: axillary lymph node tissue. This rearrangement joins TRBV20-1 to TRBJ1-6; TRBD1 agrees at 8 bases. The CDR3: CSARAQGGQSYNSPLHF. The DNA of the CDR3 is TGCAGTGCTAGGGCACAGGGGGGCCAGTCCTATAATTCACCCCTCCACTTT.